This TCR beta chain is drawn from a study of CD8 T cells in ankylosing spondylitis. With regard to this clonotype: What it binds is unknown.

By quantitative 5'-RACE with molecular barcodes, the TCR beta libraries were made. MiXCR, applied by TCRdb to the 5' RACE reads, yields one record per CDR3 protein. The sample records 380,000 or so distinct CDR3 sequences, roughly 22% being singletons. General observations from the study: Peripheral blood samples showed relatively rare disease-linked clones, and these clones were CD8+. Past studies reported some motif variants in reactive arthritis synovial fluid and blood.

The V gene lost 6 bases and the J gene lost 4 bases, with 10 bases spanning the gap. This CDR3 spans 13 amino acids. What was sequenced was blood, either unsorted or a sorted T cell fraction (not recorded which). The rearrangement links TRBV12-3 or TRBV12-4 to TRBJ1-3; TRBD1 might be the D (5 bases). This receptor was taken from a male donor with ankylosing spondylitis or in good health (not recorded which). CDR3 nucleotide sequence: TGTGCCAGCAGCCTCGACAGAGGAAACACCATATATTTT. Translated: CASSLDRGNTIYF.